These 22 T cell receptor beta chains share one sample of origin, sequenced in a study of immune evolution from preneoplasia to lung adenocarcinoma. The protocol was immunoSEQ multiplex PCR, while the TCRdb copy is restricted to in-frame clones and leaves out a portion. The sample has approximately 26,000 clones, roughly 74% seen once; the top ten hold around 5%. Input material: FFPE invasive lung adenocarcinoma tissue. These receptors all stem from a person aged 55 to 69 with invasive lung adenocarcinoma. Some clones in this sample may be carry-over from other donors' samples.

The chain links TRBV6-1 to TRBJ1-2; D perhaps matches TRBD1 (5 bases). V dropped 3 bases and J dropped 6 bases, with 11 bases sitting between them. Germline CDR1 MNHNS, CDR2 SASEGT. The CDR3 runs to 13 residues. The CDR3 here is CASSEGTFDGYTF. DNA for the CDR3: TGTGCCAGCAGTGAGGGGACCTTCGATGGCTACACCTTC.

By share, this clone counts as medium-sized. The genes are TRBV2 and TRBJ1-2; D is undetermined. CDR1 is SNHLY and CDR2 is FYNNEI in the germline V gene. V was shortened by 4 bases and J by 4 bases, with 10 bases between the two germline ends. The CDR3 extends over 13 amino acids. CDR3 region: CASSVEDGYGYTF. The DNA for the CDR3 is TGTGCCAGCAGTGTTGAGGACGGCTATGGCTACACCTTC.

A few counts support this clone. The chain carries TRBV6-1 and TRBJ1-5, with D unclear. CDR1 is MNHNS, CDR2 SASEGT, per germline. V was clipped by 5 bases and J by 7 bases, with 12 bases between them. The CDR3 is 13 amino acids. The CDR3 bases are TGTGCCAGCAGTCCGGAGGGCGGACAGCCCCAGCATTTT. Its protein is CASSPEGGQPQHF.

This clone has only a few counts. Just one base apart from a much larger clone, this may be a read error. This chain joins TRBV19 and TRBJ1-2; D not certain. Looked up from germline, CDR1 is LNHDA and CDR2 is SQIVND (reference sequence). The CDR3 is 13 residues long. This chain's CDR3 is CASSRVDLYGYIF. The CDR3 nucleotides read TGTGCCAGTAGTAGAGTGGATCTCTATGGCTACATCTTC.

The chain has TRBV5-1 and TRBJ1-2; TRBD1 matches 9 bases. The CDR3 has 15 residues. Losses at the gene ends were 4 bases for V and 2 bases for J; bases not matched to a gene: 6. Germline V gene lookup returns CDR1 SGHRS and CDR2 YFSETQ. CDR3 sequence (DNA): TGCGCCAGCAGCCTACAGGGGGCATCGAACTATGGCTACACCTTC. Protein sequence: CASSLQGASNYGYTF.

The V and J genes are TRBV6-1 and TRBJ2-7; D gene uncertain. V lost 1 base to trimming and J lost 7 bases, with 8 bases between them. This CDR3 comprises 12 residues. Germline CDR1 is MNHNS and CDR2 is SASEGT. CDR3 region: CASSEVGIEQYF. DNA of the CDR3: TGTGCCAGCAGTGAAGTGGGGATTGAGCAGTACTTC.

This chain links TRBV4-2 with TRBJ2-5; possibly TRBD1 for D (5 bases). Trimming shortened V by 0 bases and J by 9 bases, and 14 bases separated the two germline ends. CDR3 size: 14 residues. Germline CDR1 is LGHNA and CDR2 is YNFKEQ. DNA for the CDR3: TGTGCCAGCAGCCAAGAAGAAGGACAAGTAGCCCAGTACTTC. Its translation is CASSQEEGQVAQYF.

The chain carries TRBV14 and TRBJ1-5, with D hard to call. Germline loops: CDR1 SGHDN, CDR2 FVKESK. The V and J ends lost 2 bases and 0 bases respectively, with 2 bases between them. This CDR3 has 13 residues. CDR3 DNA sequence: TGTGCCAGCAGCCAATTTAGCAATCAGCCCCAGCATTTT. It translates to CASSQFSNQPQHF.

The genes are TRBV6-6 and TRBJ1-5, with TRBD1 identical over 7 bases. With 6 bases clipped from V and 6 bases from J, the junction kept 8 bases outside the gene matches. This CDR3 has 14 amino acids. Germline CDR1 is MNHNY and CDR2 is SVGAGI (reference sequence). DNA of the CDR3: TGTGCCAGCAGGGCGGGAGGGGGCGGTCAGCCCCAGCATTTT. It translates to CASRAGGGGQPQHF.

The CDR3 sequence: CASSPPITRTYNEQFF. In DNA, the CDR3 is TGTGCCAGCTCACCACCGATAACTAGGACCTACAATGAGCAGTTCTTC. The chain carries TRBV18 and TRBJ2-1, with D tentatively TRBD2 (5 bases). V gave up 0 bases and J gave up 2 bases, with 11 bases separating them. CDR3 length equals 16 residues. Germline CDR1 is KGHSH and CDR2 is LQKENI.

The chain combines TRBV7-9 with TRBJ2-7; D ambiguous. The length of the CDR3 is 15 residues. Trimming took 1 base from V and 2 from J, leaving 12 bases between them. CDR1 and CDR2 (germline): SEHNR, FQNEAQ (reference sequence). CDR3 protein: CASSLGSKATYEQYF. In DNA form, the CDR3 reads TGTGCCAGCAGCTTAGGATCTAAGGCCACCTACGAGCAGTACTTC. The whole variable domain, filled in from reference TRBV7-9 and TRBJ2-7, reads DTGVSQNPRHKITKRGQNVTFRCDPISEHNRLYWYRQTLGQGPEFLTYFQNEAQLEKSRLLSDRFSAERPKGSFSTLEIQRTEQGDSAMYLCASSLGSKATYEQYFGPGTRLTVT.

This clone was counted a few times. V usage is TRBV7-9 and J usage is TRBJ1-1; D not resolved. CDR3 length: 15 amino acids. V dropped 5 bases and J dropped 1 base, with 14 bases sitting between them. The germline CDR1 and CDR2 sequences are SEHNR and FQNEAQ (reference sequence). The DNA for the CDR3 is TGTGCCAGCAGCCCCGATCTAAGCTGGAACACTGAAGCTTTCTTT. Translation gives CASSPDLSWNTEAFF.

This clone has a handful of counts. This chain connects TRBV15 to TRBJ2-5; 10 bases line up with TRBD2. Germline V gives CDR1 LNHNV, CDR2 YYDKDF (reference sequence). This CDR3 region has 15 residues. After removal of 2 bases from V and 6 bases from J, the junction contained 6 bases not matched to a gene. The CDR3 loop is CATSRSGLAEQTQYF. CDR3 DNA: TGTGCCACCAGCAGAAGTGGACTAGCGGAGCAGACCCAGTACTTC. Variable domain in full (rest from reference TRBV15 and TRBJ2-5): DAMVIQNPRYQVTQFGKPVTLSCSQTLNHNVMYWYQQKSSQAPKLLFHYYDKDFNNEADTPDNFQSRRPNTSFCFLDIRSPGLGDTAMYLCATSRSGLAEQTQYFGPGTRLLVL.

This clone was counted between two and nine times. The rearrangement uses TRBV28 and TRBJ2-7, with D perhaps TRBD1 (6 bases). The CDR3 contains 13 residues. The ends were cut back, 3 bases at V and 3 bases at J, with 9 bases in the middle. Germline assignment: CDR1 MDHEN and CDR2 SYDVKM. CDR3 coding DNA: TGTGCCAGCAGTTTCCGGACAGTCTACGAGCAGTACTTC. It specifies CASSFRTVYEQYF.

The chain couples TRBV7-6 to TRBJ2-7; no clear D gene. CDR3 length equals 11 residues. The germline CDR1 and CDR2 sequences are SGHVS and FNYEAQ. The V end lost 2 bases, the J end lost 4 bases, and 3 bases lay between the germline ends. The CDR3 is CASSLRYEQYF. In DNA, the CDR3 is TGTGCCAGCAGCTTAAGGTACGAGCAGTACTTC.

This chain links TRBV6-6 with TRBJ1-2; D gene uncertain. V was trimmed by 6 bases and J by 8 bases, leaving 13 bases between them. Germline V gene sequence: CDR1 MNHNY, CDR2 SVGAGI (reference sequence). The length of the CDR3 is 12 residues. CDR3 bases: TGTGCCAGCAGCCCTGGGGTAGGCGGCTACACCTTC. It is translated as CASSPGVGGYTF.

This chain connects TRBV18 to TRBJ2-2, with D perhaps TRBD1 (5 bases). The CDR3 has 15 residues. Germline loops: CDR1 KGHSH, CDR2 LQKENI. The germline V and J ends were trimmed by 3 bases and 3 bases, with 11 bases remaining between them. The CDR3 is CASSPLQGHTGELFF. For the CDR3, the DNA is TGTGCCAGCTCACCTCTTCAGGGTCACACCGGGGAGCTGTTTTTT.

This clone showed up just once. This chain joins TRBV6-1 and TRBJ1-2; 7 nucleotides agree with TRBD1. After removal of 6 bases from V and 0 bases from J, the junction contained 7 bases not matched to a gene. The CDR3 extends over 15 amino acids. Germline CDR1 reads MNHNS; CDR2 reads SASEGT. The CDR3 loop reads CASRERDRANYGYTF. As DNA, the CDR3 is TGTGCCAGCAGGGAACGGGACAGAGCTAACTATGGCTACACCTTC.

This clone ranks as medium-sized. This chain uses TRBV29-1 with TRBJ2-7; 9 bases align to TRBD2. Trimming took 2 bases from V and 2 from J; bases not matched to a gene: 10. From germline, CDR1 is SQVTM and CDR2 ANQGSEA. The CDR3 is made up of 16 amino acids. The CDR3 here is CSVELQLAGSTYEQYF. For the CDR3, the DNA is TGCAGCGTTGAACTACAACTAGCGGGCTCAACCTACGAGCAGTACTTC.

This clone was recorded a few times. The chain carries TRBV7-8 and TRBJ1-5; TRBD1 aligns across 8 bases. The CDR3 is 19 residues long. J lost 1 base, V lost 2 bases, and 13 bases had no gene match. Germline loops: CDR1 SGHVS, CDR2 FQNEAQ. CDR3 nucleotides: TGTGCCAGCAGCTTATCTAAATTACGGGACAGGAGGAGCAATCAGCCCCAGCATTTT. Its protein is CASSLSKLRDRRSNQPQHF.

The gene calls are TRBV5-4 and TRBJ1-2, with 7 bases lining up with TRBD1. This CDR3 has 15 residues. Germline CDR1 SGHNT, CDR2 YYREEE (reference sequence). Germline trimming cut 0 bases from V and 3 bases from J; bases unmatched to any gene: 5. For the CDR3, the DNA is TGTGCCAGCAGCTTGGGTAGGGGGCGCGACTATGGCTACACCTTC. Its translation: CASSLGRGRDYGYTF. Full variable domain (missing parts from reference TRBV5-4 and TRBJ1-2): ETGVTQSPTHLIKTRGQQVTLRCSSQSGHNTVSWYQQALGQGPQFIFQYYREEENGRGNFPPRFSGLQFPNYSSELNVNALELDDSALYLCASSLGRGRDYGYTFGSGTRLTVV.

The chain couples TRBV9 to TRBJ2-2; TRBD2 might be the D (5 bases). Germline CDR1 and CDR2: SGDLS and YYNGEE. V was shortened by 0 bases and J by 1 base, with 16 bases between the two germline ends. CDR3 size: 18 residues. This CDR3 is CASSVAHKGGWNTGELFF. The CDR3 nucleotides are TGTGCCAGCAGCGTAGCCCACAAGGGCGGGTGGAACACCGGGGAGCTGTTTTTT. Drawing the rest from reference TRBV9 and TRBJ2-2, the complete variable domain is DSGVTQTPKHLITATGQRVTLRCSPRSGDLSVYWYQQSLDQGLQFLIQYYNGEERAKGNILERFSAQQFPDLHSELNLSSLELGDSALYFCASSVAHKGGWNTGELFFGEGSRLTVL.